A single sample gave rise to the 15 T cell receptor beta chains below, sequenced in a study of early T cells in non-severe SARS-CoV-2 infection (dated by TCRdb to the early 2020s). The method behind the library was 5' RACE. The sequencer listed for this sample is NextSeq 500. Through fastp at Q25 and MiXCR, TCRdb rebuilt clones from the public reads, retaining in-frame beta chains. Each entry merges the rows of one CDR3 protein and shows their most common DNA and genes. The sample data list tens of thousands of distinct CDR3 sequences, and 11% of these were observed just once. The ten biggest clones cover about 2.8% of the sample. The specimen comprised whole blood, sampled at baseline. The origin of the receptors is an adult who was a healthcare worker with PCR-confirmed SARS-CoV-2 infection or an uninfected control (not recorded which).

This clonotype was seen only a few times. The junction departs from the called germline gene at one end, perhaps through a read error. This chain links TRBV30 with TRBJ2-5; D uncertain. CDR1 and CDR2 from the germline V gene are GTSNPN and SVGIG (reference sequence). The CDR3 length is 10 residues. The CDR3 nucleotides are TGTGCCTGGAGTCGGGTAGGGTTGGTCTTC. This gives the protein CAWSRVGLVF.

This clonotype was observed a few times. The J gene is TRBJ2-7, the V gene TRBV7-9; 7 positions match TRBD1. The CDR3 sequence is 14 residues long. V was clipped by 4 bases and J by 4 bases; unmatched bases: 7. Germline V gene sequence: CDR1 SEHNR, CDR2 FQNEAQ (reference sequence). The CDR3 nucleotides read TGTGCCAGCAGCTCCCAGACAGGGAAGTACGAGCAGTACTTC. Amino acid sequence: CASSSQTGKYEQYF.

The V gene is TRBV3-1, the J gene TRBJ2-5; 7 positions agree with TRBD2. The CDR3 has 14 amino acids. From germline, CDR1 is LGHDT and CDR2 YNNKEL (reference sequence). After removal of 0 bases from V and 5 bases from J, the junction contained 3 bases not matched to a gene. CDR3 amino acids: CASSQDRGGETQYF. The CDR3 coding sequence is TGTGCCAGCAGCCAAGATCGCGGGGGTGAGACCCAGTACTTC.

In its sample, this clonotype was seen a few times. The rearrangement joins TRBV3-1 to TRBJ1-2; possible D gene TRBD1, 5 bases. The CDR3 contains 15 residues. CDR1 is LGHDT, CDR2 YNNKEL, per germline (reference sequence). Trimming cost V 4 bases and J 4 bases, with 16 bases left between them. CDR3 protein: CASSPSRVLVYGYTF. The CDR3 DNA sequence: TGTGCCAGCAGCCCTTCCAGGGTTCTGGTCTATGGCTACACCTTC.

This clonotype was counted many times. V and J are TRBV6-6 and TRBJ1-5; D is perhaps TRBD1 (5 bases). The CDR3 sequence is 20 residues long. V was cut by 2 bases and J by 1 base, with 24 bases left in between. The germline V gene encodes CDR1 MNHNY and CDR2 SVGAGI (reference sequence). The DNA for the CDR3 is TGTGCCAGCAGTTACACACCGGGACGCTCGACCCGGGGCAGCAATCAGCCCCAGCATTTT. It codes for CASSYTPGRSTRGSNQPQHF.

This clonotype was picked up a small number of times. The CDR3 reads CASSTRGYEQYF. CDR3 bases: TGTGCCAGTAGTACTCGGGGTTACGAGCAGTACTTC. V is TRBV19 and J is TRBJ2-7, with D maybe TRBD2 (5 bases). CDR1 is LNHDA, CDR2 SQIVND, per germline (reference sequence). This CDR3 spans 12 amino acids. V lost 4 bases and J 4 bases, leaving 8 bases between the germline ends. Drawing the rest from reference TRBV19 and TRBJ2-7, the complete variable domain is DGGITQSPKYLFRKEGQNVTLSCEQNLNHDAMYWYRQDPGQGLRLIYYSQIVNDFQKGDIAEGYSVSREKKESFPLTVTSAQKNPTAFYLCASSTRGYEQYFGPGTRLTVT.

This rearrangement joins TRBV15 to TRBJ2-3, with TRBD1 matching 10 bases. The germline CDR1 and CDR2 sequences are LNHNV and YYDKDF (reference sequence). Germline trimming cut 3 bases from V and 8 bases from J; bases unmatched to any gene: 8. There are 15 residues in the CDR3. This CDR3 reads CATSRVGTGAVTQYF. CDR3 nucleotide sequence: TGTGCCACCAGCAGGGTAGGGACAGGGGCGGTTACGCAGTATTTT.

This clonotype came up many times. The chain is built from TRBV2 and TRBJ2-1, with D possibly TRBD1 on 6 matching bases. Germline V gene sequence: CDR1 SNHLY, CDR2 FYNNEI. The CDR3 totals 13 residues. V dropped 4 bases and J dropped 6 bases, with 10 bases sitting between them. CDR3 coding DNA: TGTGCCAGCAGTGTGCAGGGGTTCAATGAGCAGTTCTTC. Protein: CASSVQGFNEQFF. Supplemented by reference TRBV2 and TRBJ2-1, the full variable domain reads EPEVTQTPSHQVTQMGQEVILRCVPISNHLYFYWYRQILGQKVEFLVSFYNNEISEKSEIFDDQFSVERPDGSNFTLKIRSTKLEDSAMYFCASSVQGFNEQFFGPGTRLTVL.

This clonotype was seen more than once but under ten times. This rearrangement joins TRBV7-2 to TRBJ2-2, with D possibly called TRBD1 or TRBD2 (5 bases each). This CDR3 spans 16 amino acids. V was pared by 1 base and J by 5 bases, with 14 bases between. Germline values: CDR1 SGHTA, CDR2 FQGNSA. The CDR3 here is CASSLESGWGTGELFF. CDR3 sequence (DNA): TGTGCCAGCAGCTTAGAGTCGGGGTGGGGGACCGGGGAGCTGTTTTTT.

The chain couples TRBV23-1 to TRBJ1-6, with D possibly being TRBD1 (5 bases). TRBV23-1 is filed as an ORF, its function uncertain. Between the trimmed V and J ends, which lost 7 bases and 12 bases, there was a span of 19 bases. This CDR3 has 14 amino acids. The CDR3 nucleotides are TGCGCCAGCACTAACCAGGGTTTCAGCAAACCCCTCCACTTT. It yields the protein CASTNQGFSKPLHF.

The chain is built from TRBV29-1 and TRBJ2-7; 11 nucleotides align to TRBD1. Germline CDR1 reads SQVTM; CDR2 reads ANQGSEA. The CDR3 consists of 13 residues. J gave up 0 bases and V 6 bases, and 1 base lay outside the gene matches. The CDR3: CSVGQGDSYEQYF. The CDR3 DNA reads TGCAGCGTGGGACAGGGGGACTCCTACGAGCAGTACTTC.

The chain links TRBV6-2 or TRBV6-3 to TRBJ2-7, with D possibly matching TRBD2 (6 bases). Trimming took off 8 bases at V and 6 bases at J, with 17 bases between the two ends. CDR1 is MNHEY, CDR2 SVGEGT, per germline. The CDR3 has 13 residues. CDR3 protein: CASESLGGSEQYF. The CDR3 bases are TGTGCCAGCGAGAGCCTCGGGGGTTCCGAGCAGTACTTC.

V is TRBV10-1 and J is TRBJ2-3; 10 nucleotides agree with TRBD1. V shed 4 bases, J shed 3 bases, and the junction held 4 bases outside the gene matches. CDR1 WNHNN and CDR2 SYGVQD come from the germline V gene (reference sequence). This CDR3 is built from 15 residues. CDR3 sequence: CASSVRTGGTDTQYF. The CDR3 DNA reads as TGCGCCAGCAGTGTCCGGACAGGGGGGACAGATACGCAGTATTTT.

The gene calls are TRBV2 and TRBJ2-3; 8 bases match TRBD1. The V segment lost 3 bases and the J segment 2 bases; nucleotides outside the gene matches: 10. The CDR3 totals 17 residues. Germline CDR1 is SNHLY and CDR2 is FYNNEI. This CDR3 is CASSDHPGGDSTDTQYF. The CDR3 region has the DNA TGTGCCAGCAGTGACCATCCAGGGGGCGATTCCACAGATACGCAGTATTTT.

J is TRBJ2-2 and V is TRBV5-6; D unclear. V was pared by 4 bases and J by 6 bases, with 7 bases between. Germline V lookup: CDR1 SGHDT, CDR2 YYEEEE. The CDR3 consists of 12 residues. CDR3 residues: CASSEMAGELFF. For the CDR3, the DNA is TGTGCCAGCAGCGAAATGGCCGGGGAGCTGTTTTTT. Variable domain in full (rest from reference TRBV5-6 and TRBJ2-2): DAGVTQSPTHLIKTRGQQVTLRCSPKSGHDTVSWYQQALGQGPQFIFQYYEEEERQRGNFPDRFSGHQFPNYSSELNVNALLLGDSALYLCASSEMAGELFFGEGSRLTVL.